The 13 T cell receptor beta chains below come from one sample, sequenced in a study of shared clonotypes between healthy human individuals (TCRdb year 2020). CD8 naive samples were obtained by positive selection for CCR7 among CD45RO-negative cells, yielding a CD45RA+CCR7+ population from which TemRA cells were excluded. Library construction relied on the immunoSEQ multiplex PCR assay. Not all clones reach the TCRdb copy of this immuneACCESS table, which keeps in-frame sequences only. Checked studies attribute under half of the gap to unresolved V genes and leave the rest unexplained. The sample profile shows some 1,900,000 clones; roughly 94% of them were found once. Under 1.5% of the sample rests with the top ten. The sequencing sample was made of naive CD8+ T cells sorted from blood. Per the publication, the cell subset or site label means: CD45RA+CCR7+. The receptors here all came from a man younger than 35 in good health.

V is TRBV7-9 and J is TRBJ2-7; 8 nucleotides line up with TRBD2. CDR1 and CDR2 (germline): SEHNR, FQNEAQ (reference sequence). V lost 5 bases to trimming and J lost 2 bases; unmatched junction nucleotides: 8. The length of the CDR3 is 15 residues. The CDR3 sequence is CASSLKRGRTYEQYF. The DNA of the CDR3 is TGTGCCAGCAGCCTTAAGCGCGGGAGGACCTACGAGCAGTACTTC.

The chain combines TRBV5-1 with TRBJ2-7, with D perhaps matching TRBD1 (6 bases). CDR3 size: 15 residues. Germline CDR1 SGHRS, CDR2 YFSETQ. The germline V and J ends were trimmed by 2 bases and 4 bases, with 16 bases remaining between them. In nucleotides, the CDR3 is TGCGCCAGCAGCTTCCGTCCCCAGGGGTCTTACGAGCAGTACTTC. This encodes CASSFRPQGSYEQYF.

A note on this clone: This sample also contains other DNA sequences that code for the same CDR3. CDR3 nucleotides: TGCGCCAGCAGTCTAGCGGGAGGCTCCTACGAGCAGTACTTC. Translated: CASSLAGGSYEQYF. This sequence joins TRBV10-2 and TRBJ2-7; 11 nucleotides align to TRBD2. CDR3 size: 14 residues. CDR1 WSHSY and CDR2 SAAADI come from the germline V gene. J gave up 0 bases and V 5 bases, and 0 bases lay outside the gene matches.

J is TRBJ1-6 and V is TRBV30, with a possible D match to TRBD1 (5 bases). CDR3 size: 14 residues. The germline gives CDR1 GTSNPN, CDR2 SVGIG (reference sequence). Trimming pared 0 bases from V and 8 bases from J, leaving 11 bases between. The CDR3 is CAWSVPDTHSPLHF. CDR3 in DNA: TGTGCCTGGAGTGTACCGGACACCCATTCACCCCTCCACTTT.

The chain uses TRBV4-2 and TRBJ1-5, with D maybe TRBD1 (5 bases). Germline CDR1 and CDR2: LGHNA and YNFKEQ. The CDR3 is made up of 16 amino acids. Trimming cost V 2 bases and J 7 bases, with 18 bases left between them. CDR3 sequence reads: CASSQIVEIGEQPQHF. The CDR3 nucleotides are TGTGCCAGCAGCCAAATTGTTGAGATAGGGGAACAGCCCCAGCATTTT.

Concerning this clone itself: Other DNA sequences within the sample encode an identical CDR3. The CDR3 region has the DNA TGTGCCAGCAGTTACGCCGGGTCACAAGAGACCCAGTACTTC. Its translation is CASSYAGSQETQYF. The chain joins TRBV6-5 to TRBJ2-5; no firm D call. This CDR3 contains 14 residues. With 2 bases removed from V and 2 bases from J, the gap between germline ends came to 9 bases. Per the germline V gene, CDR1 is MNHEY and CDR2 is SVGAGI.

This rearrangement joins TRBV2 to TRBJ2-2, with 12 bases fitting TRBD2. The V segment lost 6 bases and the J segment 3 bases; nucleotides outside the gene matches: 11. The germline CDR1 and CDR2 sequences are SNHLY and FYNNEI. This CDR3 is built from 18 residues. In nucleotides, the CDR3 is TGTGCCAGCAGCCCTGTGGCTAGCGGGGGGGCGGACACCGGGGAGCTGTTTTTT. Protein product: CASSPVASGGADTGELFF.

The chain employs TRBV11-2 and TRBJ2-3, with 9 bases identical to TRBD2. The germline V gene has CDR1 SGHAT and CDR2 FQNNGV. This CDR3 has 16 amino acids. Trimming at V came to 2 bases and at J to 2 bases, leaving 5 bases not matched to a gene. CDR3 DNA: TGTGCCAGCAGCTTATTAGCGGGGGCGAACACAGATACGCAGTATTTT. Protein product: CASSLLAGANTDTQYF.

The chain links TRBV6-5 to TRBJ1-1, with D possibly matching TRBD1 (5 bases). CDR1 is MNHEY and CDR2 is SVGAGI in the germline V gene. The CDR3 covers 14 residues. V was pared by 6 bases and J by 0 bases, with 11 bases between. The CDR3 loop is CASRNTGLNTEAFF. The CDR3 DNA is TGTGCCAGCAGGAATACAGGCTTGAACACTGAAGCTTTCTTT.

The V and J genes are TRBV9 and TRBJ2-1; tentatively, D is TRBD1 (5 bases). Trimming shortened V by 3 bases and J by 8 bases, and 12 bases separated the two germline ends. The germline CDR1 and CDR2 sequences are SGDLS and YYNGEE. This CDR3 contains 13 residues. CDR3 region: CASSAPRAYEQFF. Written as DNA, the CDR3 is TGTGCCAGCAGCGCTCCCAGGGCCTATGAGCAGTTCTTC.

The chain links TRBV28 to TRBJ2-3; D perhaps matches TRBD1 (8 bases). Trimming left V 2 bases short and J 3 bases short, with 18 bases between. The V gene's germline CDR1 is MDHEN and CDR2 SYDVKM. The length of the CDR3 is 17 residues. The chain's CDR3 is CASSLPLDREGTDTQYF. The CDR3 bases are TGTGCCAGCAGTTTACCCCTGGACAGGGAGGGGACAGATACGCAGTATTTT. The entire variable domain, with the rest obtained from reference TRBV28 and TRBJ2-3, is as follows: DVKVTQSSRYLVKRTGEKVFLECVQDMDHENMFWYRQDPGLGLRLIYFSYDVKMKEKGDIPEGYSVSREKKERFSLILESASTNQTSMYLCASSLPLDREGTDTQYFGPGTRLTVL.

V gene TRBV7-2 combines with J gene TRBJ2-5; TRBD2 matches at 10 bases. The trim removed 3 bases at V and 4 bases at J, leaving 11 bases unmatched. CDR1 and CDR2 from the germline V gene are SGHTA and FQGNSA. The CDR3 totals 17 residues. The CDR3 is CASSFEASGGGRETQYF. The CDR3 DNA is TGTGCCAGCAGCTTTGAGGCTAGCGGGGGAGGAAGAGAGACCCAGTACTTC.

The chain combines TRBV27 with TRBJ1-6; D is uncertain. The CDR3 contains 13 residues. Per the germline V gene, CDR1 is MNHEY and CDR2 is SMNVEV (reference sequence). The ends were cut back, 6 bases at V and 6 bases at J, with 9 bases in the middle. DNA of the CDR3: TGTGCCAGCAGGACGACGCGTAATTCACCCCTCCACTTT. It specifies CASRTTRNSPLHF.